Presented here are 15 T cell receptor beta chains from one specimen sequenced in a study of Ad26.COV2.S vaccination and SARS-CoV-2 variants. This sample's treatment: approximately 18 received Ad26.COV2.S at low or high dose, single or two shots; roughly five received placebo; per-sample allocation not given. After the first vaccine or placebo injection, samples were drawn on day 63. Measured with immunoSEQ multiplex PCR; TCRdb has only the in-frame clones, and not every one. The data hold about 330,000 clones, with about nine tenths observed a single time. The sample here was peripheral blood, taken in a trial of Ad26.COV2.S vaccine versus placebo. The receptors originated from a person aged 18-65 years who received the Ad26.COV2.S COVID-19 vaccine or a placebo.

This clone was seen a few times. The rearrangement links TRBV3-1 (or the pseudogene TRBV3-2) to TRBJ1-6; 9 bases agree with TRBD1. This CDR3 has 14 amino acids. J was trimmed by 7 bases and V by 6 bases; bases with no gene match: 4. Per the germline V gene, CDR1 is LGHDT and CDR2 is YNNKEL (reference sequence). Here the CDR3 reads CASRLGQGNSPLHF. CDR3 nucleotides: TGTGCCAGCAGGCTGGGACAGGGAAATTCACCCCTCCACTTT.

The rearrangement uses TRBV28 and TRBJ1-2, with D maybe TRBD1 (5 bases). Trimming stripped 5 bases from V and 7 bases from J, with 20 bases between. Germline assignment: CDR1 MDHEN and CDR2 SYDVKM. The CDR3 runs to 15 residues. CDR3 region: CASSTGTAIVSGYTF. CDR3 nucleotide sequence: TGTGCCAGCAGTACCGGGACCGCCATTGTAAGTGGCTACACCTTC.

This clone was observed a few times. The chain is built from TRBV7-2 and TRBJ2-7, with 10 bases aligning to TRBD2. With V trimmed by 5 bases and J by 7 bases, 11 bases remained unmatched. The germline V gene encodes CDR1 SGHTA and CDR2 FQGNSA. This CDR3 contains 15 residues. The CDR3 here is CASSLSSSGSYEQYV. CDR3 bases: TGTGCCAGCAGCCTTTCCTCTAGCGGGAGTTATGAGCAGTACGTC.

This clone is a singleton in its sample. The chain carries TRBV27 and TRBJ1-2; D not resolved. The germline CDR1 and CDR2 sequences are MNHEY and SMNVEV (reference sequence). CDR3 size: 14 residues. Trimming removed 0 bases at V and 4 bases at J, with 9 bases between. The DNA for the CDR3 is TGTGCCAGCAGTTTATCGACGGGCTCCTATGGCTACACCTTC. Translated, it gives CASSLSTGSYGYTF.

The table lists this clone with a count of one. The chain combines TRBV9 with TRBJ1-3, with 9 bases identical to TRBD1. This CDR3 region has 15 residues. CDR1 and CDR2 from the germline V gene are SGDLS and YYNGEE. Trimming took 4 bases from V and 2 from J; bases not matched to a gene: 4. The CDR3 protein is CASSPTGGTGNTIYF. The CDR3 nucleotides read TGTGCCAGCAGCCCCACAGGGGGCACTGGAAACACCATATATTTT.

The chain is built from TRBV7-6 and TRBJ2-7; 9 positions agree with TRBD1. J was trimmed by 2 bases and V by 4 bases; bases with no gene match: 6. The CDR3 totals 15 residues. Germline CDR1 reads SGHVS; CDR2 reads FNYEAQ. The CDR3 here is CASSSEGTGTYEQYF. Here the CDR3 DNA reads TGTGCCAGCAGCTCCGAGGGGACAGGGACCTACGAGCAGTACTTC.

The chain is built from TRBV6-6 and TRBJ1-1; unclear D gene. Germline V gene data show CDR1 as MNHNY and CDR2 as SVGAGI (reference sequence). V dropped 7 bases and J dropped 5 bases, with 20 bases sitting between them. This CDR3 is 15 amino acids long. The DNA for the CDR3 is TGTGCCAGCACCTTATCTGCGGGGAGGAGGACTGAAGCTTTCTTT. The encoded protein is CASTLSAGRRTEAFF.

There are a few counts of this clone. The chain joins TRBV12-3 or TRBV12-4 to TRBJ2-3, with D tentatively TRBD2 (5 bases). This CDR3 is 12 amino acids long. Trimming shortened V by 2 bases and J by 10 bases, and 10 bases separated the two germline ends. The CDR3 region is CASSLNLAAQYF. Here the CDR3 DNA reads TGTGCCAGCAGTTTAAATCTAGCTGCGCAGTATTTT.

The rearrangement joins TRBV27 to TRBJ2-5; 9 bases align to TRBD1. The CDR3 sequence is 14 residues long. The germline gives CDR1 MNHEY, CDR2 SMNVEV (reference sequence). Trimming cost V 6 bases and J 5 bases; bases outside gene matches: 7. Here the CDR3 DNA reads TGTGCCAGCAGATTTACAGGGGGCGCGGAGACCCAGTACTTC. Encoded protein: CASRFTGGAETQYF.

The CDR3 DNA is TGTGCCAGCAGTTACTCGAACCCAGGAGGGGAAAAACTGTTTTTT. Its translation is CASSYSNPGGEKLFF. The V call is TRBV6-2 or TRBV6-3, the J call TRBJ1-4; no reliable D call. The CDR3 runs to 15 residues. V was shortened by 0 bases and J by 8 bases, with 13 bases between the two germline ends. From germline, CDR1 is MNHEY and CDR2 SVGEGT.

The V and J genes are TRBV3-1 (or the pseudogene TRBV3-2) and TRBJ2-5; 8 bases map to TRBD1. The CDR3 contains 18 residues. Germline V CDR1 and CDR2: LGHDT, YNNKEL (reference sequence). Trimming at V came to 1 base and at J to 3 bases, leaving 13 bases not matched to a gene. CDR3 nucleotide sequence: TGTGCCAGCAGCCAAGCGGGGTACAGGGGGTCGGTGAAAGAGACCCAGTACTTC. As protein: CASSQAGYRGSVKETQYF.

The chain couples TRBV19 to TRBJ1-6; D gene ambiguous. CDR1 LNHDA and CDR2 SQIVND come from the germline V gene (reference sequence). Trimming removed 2 bases from V and 0 bases from J, with 11 bases in between. The CDR3 covers 17 residues. The CDR3 coding sequence is TGTGCCAGTAGTATAACTGACACAAGCTCCTATAATTCACCCCTCCACTTT. Protein sequence: CASSITDTSSYNSPLHF.

This chain connects TRBV5-5 to TRBJ2-1, with 9 bases fitting TRBD2. Germline CDR1 reads SGHKS; CDR2 reads YYEKEE (reference sequence). The CDR3 is 15 residues long. Trimming took 0 bases from V and 4 from J; bases not matched to a gene: 2. The CDR3 spells CASSLGLAVYNEQFF. CDR3 in DNA: TGTGCCAGCAGCTTGGGACTAGCGGTATACAATGAGCAGTTCTTC.

The chain combines TRBV4-3 with TRBJ1-5; D gene ambiguous. CDR1 and CDR2 (germline): LGHNA, YSLEER. Trimming took 3 bases from V and 7 from J, leaving 10 bases between them. The CDR3 covers 13 residues. The CDR3 DNA follows: TGCGCCAGCAGCCAGGCCCCAGGACAGCCCCAGCATTTT. Residues: CASSQAPGQPQHF.

CDR3 DNA: TGTGCCATCAGCCCGACACTAGGCTATGAAAAACTGTTTTTT. Amino acid sequence: CAISPTLGYEKLFF. The chain joins TRBV10-3 to TRBJ1-4; D gene ambiguous. Germline assignment: CDR1 ENHRY and CDR2 SYGVKD. The CDR3 is 14 amino acids. V gave up 6 bases and J gave up 6 bases, with 14 bases separating them.